This entry lists 20 T cell receptor beta chains sequenced from one sample in a study of PD-1 blockade in classical Hodgkin lymphoma (dated by TCRdb to 2018 to 2020). The receptor library was made with the immunoSEQ multiplex PCR assay. TCRdb stores this immuneACCESS table with in-frame sequences only. Part of the clones is absent; in the studies checked, under half of the shortfall reflects unresolved V genes, and no reason is known for the rest. Within this sample are 100,000 or so clones, with roughly 87% of them counted one time only. Under 20% of the sample lies in the top ten. Read against the paper, the sample's time point label means: cycle 4 day 1 (C4D1), after 6 weeks of nivolumab. Relapse after autologous stem cell transplantation had occurred in all trial patients, and cohorts A, B and C were distinguished by prior brentuximab vedotin exposure. This specimen consisted of peripheral blood mononuclear cells (PBMCs), obtained before the fourth cycle of nivolumab. The source of these receptors is a human donor with classical Hodgkin lymphoma.

The chain couples TRBV2 to TRBJ2-3; possible D gene TRBD2, 5 bases. The CDR3 extends over 12 amino acids. Trimming cost V 10 bases and J 4 bases, with 12 bases left between them. Germline values: CDR1 SNHLY, CDR2 FYNNEI. CDR3 coding DNA: TGTGCCATCGAGACTACCCCAGATACGCAGTATTTT. This translates into CAIETTPDTQYF.

This clone is medium-sized (0.01 to 0.1%) in the sample. The chain is built from TRBV16 and TRBJ1-2; 7 bases agree with TRBD1. The germline gives CDR1 KGHSY, CDR2 FQNENV. The CDR3 is 12 amino acids. With V trimmed by 4 bases and J by 8 bases, 4 bases remained unmatched. This chain's CDR3 is CASSLGQQGYTF. In DNA, the CDR3 is TGTGCCAGCAGCCTGGGACAGCAAGGCTACACCTTC.

The V call is TRBV7-6, the J call TRBJ2-1; D unclear. This CDR3 has 16 amino acids. V was pared by 1 base and J by 4 bases, with 14 bases between. The V gene's germline CDR1 is SGHVS and CDR2 FNYEAQ. The CDR3 sequence is CASSLGAGRLYNEQFF. CDR3 in DNA: TGTGCCAGCAGCTTAGGCGCCGGACGCCTTTACAATGAGCAGTTCTTC.

This chain links TRBV11-2 with TRBJ2-2; D is ambiguous. The CDR3 spans 12 residues. Looked up from germline, CDR1 is SGHAT and CDR2 is FQNNGV. V gave up 1 base and J gave up 5 bases, with 2 bases separating them. The CDR3 loop reads CASSLGTGELFF. CDR3 DNA sequence: TGTGCCAGCAGCTTAGGGACCGGGGAGCTGTTTTTT. The complete variable domain, with remaining parts taken from reference TRBV11-2 and TRBJ2-2, reads EAGVAQSPRYKIIEKRQSVAFWCNPISGHATLYWYQQILGQGPKLLIQFQNNGVVDDSQLPKDRFSAERLKGVDSTLKIQPAKLEDSAVYLCASSLGTGELFFGEGSRLTVL.

The rearrangement links TRBV11-3 to TRBJ1-1, with D unclear. Trimming removed 5 bases at V and 1 base at J, with 5 bases between. This CDR3 is 12 amino acids long. Germline CDR1 is SGHNT and CDR2 is YENEEA. The CDR3 nucleotides read TGTGCCAGCAGCGGGCGGAACACTGAAGCTTTCTTT. Its protein product is CASSGRNTEAFF.

The V gene is TRBV30, the J gene TRBJ2-1, with 10 bases aligning to TRBD1. The germline CDR1 and CDR2 sequences are GTSNPN and SVGIG (reference sequence). This CDR3 has 17 amino acids. J gave up 8 bases and V 8 bases, and 21 bases lay outside the gene matches. CDR3 protein: CARDGDRGPSLSDEQFF. The CDR3 nucleotides are TGTGCCCGAGACGGAGACAGGGGGCCGTCGTTGTCGGATGAGCAGTTCTTC.

The V gene is TRBV21-1, the J gene TRBJ1-1. TRBV21-1 is assigned pseudogene status. The CDR3 spans 12 residues. The CDR3 bases are TGTGCCAGCAGCAAAGAGGCAGCTGAAGCTTTCTTT. Its protein product is CASSKEAAEAFF.

The J gene is TRBJ2-1, the V gene TRBV7-9; a weak D match, TRBD1 (5 bases). The V gene's germline CDR1 is SEHNR and CDR2 FQNEAQ (reference sequence). The CDR3 covers 13 residues. V lost 9 bases, J lost 9 bases, and 18 bases lay in between. CDR3 in amino acids: CASTSRVKSEQFF. The CDR3 DNA reads TGTGCCAGTACGAGCAGGGTAAAGAGTGAGCAGTTCTTC.

V is TRBV6-5 and J is TRBJ1-2; the D is unclear. This CDR3 has 15 residues. V was shortened by 4 bases and J by 2 bases, with 14 bases between the two germline ends. CDR1 is MNHEY and CDR2 is SVGAGI in the germline V gene. CDR3 bases: TGTGCCAGCAGTTCCCTCGGGAGGCTCAACTATGGCTACACCTTC. It encodes CASSSLGRLNYGYTF.

CDR3 region: CASSLETGAYGYTF. The CDR3 DNA reads TGTGCCAGCAGCTTGGAGACAGGGGCCTATGGCTACACCTTC. This rearrangement joins TRBV5-4 to TRBJ1-2; 8 bases fit TRBD1. CDR1 and CDR2 (germline): SGHNT, YYREEE (reference sequence). The CDR3 is made up of 14 amino acids. The V gene end was trimmed by 0 bases and the J gene end by 4 bases; junction bases not matched to a gene: 2.

The chain uses TRBV5-1 and TRBJ2-5; 7 bases map to TRBD1. Germline loops: CDR1 SGHRS, CDR2 YFSETQ. CDR3 length equals 14 residues. Trimming took 0 bases from V and 5 from J; bases not matched to a gene: 4. Here the CDR3 DNA reads TGCGCCAGCAGCTTGGGACAGGGATGGGAGACCCAGTACTTC. It yields the protein CASSLGQGWETQYF.

The chain is built from TRBV6-5 and TRBJ2-7; D uncertain. Germline CDR1 and CDR2: MNHEY and SVGAGI. The CDR3 covers 15 residues. V lost 8 bases to trimming and J lost 2 bases, with 19 bases between them. Here the CDR3 DNA reads TGTGCCAGCGGAGCGTCTGAAGGTGCCCCCTACGAGCAGTACTTC. This translates into CASGASEGAPYEQYF.

The J gene is TRBJ1-5, the V gene TRBV28; tentatively, D is TRBD1 (5 bases). Looked up from germline, CDR1 is MDHEN and CDR2 is SYDVKM. This CDR3 has 12 residues. Trimming shortened V by 6 bases and J by 11 bases, and 14 bases separated the two germline ends. For the CDR3, the DNA is TGTGCCAGCAGCCCAACCTTAGGGGCCCAGCATTTT. Translating gives CASSPTLGAQHF.

This clone was detected only a few times. The V call is TRBV18, the J call TRBJ2-7; D unclear. The length of the CDR3 is 14 residues. The germline V and J ends were trimmed by 8 bases and 0 bases, with 14 bases remaining between them. Germline V CDR1 and CDR2: KGHSH, LQKENI. The CDR3 region is CASTTAPSSYEQYF. The CDR3 nucleotides read TGTGCCAGCACGACGGCCCCCAGCTCCTACGAGCAGTACTTC.

The chain joins TRBV18 to TRBJ1-2, with no clear D. Germline CDR1 KGHSH, CDR2 LQKENI. The CDR3 covers 15 residues. V lost 2 bases to trimming and J lost 7 bases, with 17 bases between them. CDR3 residues: CASSPGSLWAAGYTF. The CDR3 DNA reads TGTGCCAGCTCACCAGGCAGCCTCTGGGCCGCTGGCTACACCTTC.

The CDR3 here is CASSYTAGSYNEQFF. In DNA form, the CDR3 reads TGTGCCAGCAGTTATACGGCGGGCTCCTACAATGAGCAGTTCTTC. V gene TRBV6-5 combines with J gene TRBJ2-1, with D possibly TRBD2 on 5 matching bases. This CDR3 has 15 amino acids. Between the trimmed V and J ends, which lost 3 bases and 0 bases, there was a span of 9 bases. Germline V gene sequence: CDR1 MNHEY, CDR2 SVGAGI.

This clone was recorded a few times. This chain uses TRBV5-1 with TRBJ2-1, with 13 bases aligning to TRBD2. The CDR3 totals 15 residues. Germline V gene data show CDR1 as SGHRS and CDR2 as YFSETQ. The V gene end was trimmed by 0 bases and the J gene end by 8 bases; junction bases not matched to a gene: 2. CDR3 residues: CASSLGTSGRYEQFF. DNA for the CDR3: TGCGCCAGCAGCTTGGGGACTAGCGGGAGATATGAGCAGTTCTTC.

This clone was seen once. The chain uses TRBV19 and TRBJ1-1; D remains ambiguous. V was shortened by 5 bases and J by 1 base, with 14 bases between the two germline ends. CDR1 is LNHDA and CDR2 is SQIVND in the germline V gene (reference sequence). The length of the CDR3 is 15 residues. CDR3 nucleotide sequence: TGTGCCAGTAGTGTTTGGGATTTGGGGAACACTGAAGCTTTCTTT. It yields the protein CASSVWDLGNTEAFF. Full variable domain (outside the CDR3, taken from reference TRBV19 and TRBJ1-1): DGGITQSPKYLFRKEGQNVTLSCEQNLNHDAMYWYRQDPGQGLRLIYYSQIVNDFQKGDIAEGYSVSREKKESFPLTVTSAQKNPTAFYLCASSVWDLGNTEAFFGQGTRLTVV.

The V call is TRBV15, the J call TRBJ1-3, with TRBD1 matching 7 bases. Germline CDR1 LNHNV, CDR2 YYDKDF (reference sequence). CDR3 length: 15 amino acids. Trimming cost V 0 bases and J 3 bases; bases outside gene matches: 2. DNA for the CDR3: TGTGCCACCAGCAGAGATCAGGGGGATGGAAACACCATATATTTT. This encodes CATSRDQGDGNTIYF.

The chain joins TRBV6-5 to TRBJ1-1; D not certain. This CDR3 is 11 amino acids long. CDR1 and CDR2 from the germline V gene are MNHEY and SVGAGI. V shed 6 bases and J shed 3 bases, with 5 bases lying between them. In DNA, the CDR3 is TGTGCCAGCAGCCAGTACACTGAAGCTTTCTTT. This gives the protein CASSQYTEAFF.